This T cell receptor beta chain was sequenced in a study of PD-L1 blockade in urothelial cancer. As for the study in general: As for prior chemotherapy regimens, patients had received 0 to 3. Blood samples had a median of roughly 140,000 T cells, more than 65,000 unique TCRs, and clonality roughly 0.073.

Germline trimming cut 4 bases from V and 5 bases from J; bases unmatched to any gene: 8. The CDR3 has 15 residues. Germline-derived CDR1 and CDR2 are SGHVS and FNYEAQ. Time point given: pretreatment peripheral blood. PCRs each included synthetic TCR analog templates spiked in. The repertoire was sequenced with immunoSEQ multiplex PCR; TCRdb's copy has only in-frame clones and lacks some. This sample yields almost 90,000 clones, of which about 83% are seen a single time; roughly 1.9% belongs to the top ten. The sample was PBMCs, taken around atezolizumab (anti-PD-L1) treatment. The sequence came from a man aged 55 to 69 with urothelial cancer. V is TRBV7-6 and J is TRBJ2-7; 10 bases agree with TRBD1. CDR3 sequence reads: CASSSRQGAQNEQYF. CDR3 DNA sequence: TGTGCCAGCAGCTCAAGACAGGGGGCGCAGAACGAGCAGTACTTC. The variable domain in full, with the rest retrieved from reference TRBV7-6 and TRBJ2-7, is GAGVSQSPRYKVTKRGQDVALRCDPISGHVSLYWYRQALGQGPEFLTYFNYEAQQDKSGLPNDRFSAERPEGSISTLTIQRTEQRDSAMYRCASSSRQGAQNEQYFGPGTRLTVT.